The next 10 T cell receptor beta chains were all read from a single sample in a study of blood T cell repertoires in COVID-19. Method: immunoSEQ multiplex PCR; TCRdb's copy keeps in-frame clones and lacks some. The sample includes 65,000 to 90,000 clones, roughly 82% seen only once; the top ten take more than 9%. The specimen was peripheral blood. These receptor sequences come from a man aged 60-69 years with acute or convalescent COVID-19.

The chain couples TRBV9 to TRBJ1-1; D remains ambiguous. The CDR3 length is 14 residues. Germline-derived CDR1 and CDR2 are SGDLS and YYNGEE. Trimming stripped 4 bases from V and 1 base from J, with 11 bases between. CDR3 loop: CASSSYSGNTEAFF. The CDR3 nucleotides read TGTGCCAGCAGCTCCTACTCGGGGAACACTGAAGCTTTCTTT.

This chain links TRBV5-1 with TRBJ1-5, with D tentatively TRBD1 (5 bases). CDR1 is SGHRS and CDR2 is YFSETQ in the germline V gene. The V and J ends lost 0 bases and 5 bases respectively, with 12 bases between them. The CDR3 totals 15 residues. The CDR3 DNA reads TGCGCCAGCAGCTTGGGGACGACAGACCATCAGCCCCAGCATTTT. Translation: CASSLGTTDHQPQHF.

V gene TRBV7-3 combines with J gene TRBJ1-6; TRBD1 matches 7 bases. The germline gives CDR1 SGHTA, CDR2 FQGTGA. The CDR3 covers 14 residues. Unmatched junction bases numbered 7, after V lost 5 bases and J lost 9 bases. The CDR3 sequence is CASSATGSRSPLHF. The DNA for the CDR3 is TGTGCCAGCAGCGCGACAGGGAGCCGTTCACCCCTCCACTTT.

V gene TRBV18 combines with J gene TRBJ2-7; D unresolved. V lost 3 bases, J lost 4 bases, and 10 bases lay in between. This CDR3 is 13 amino acids long. Looked up from germline, CDR1 is KGHSH and CDR2 is LQKENI. The CDR3 is CASSPSGAYEQYF. CDR3 nucleotide sequence: TGTGCCAGCTCACCTTCCGGTGCATACGAGCAGTACTTC.

The chain recombines TRBV7-9 with TRBJ2-1, with TRBD2 matching 7 bases. Trimming at V came to 3 bases and at J to 7 bases, leaving 3 bases not matched to a gene. From germline, CDR1 is SEHNR and CDR2 FQNEAQ (reference sequence). The CDR3 is made up of 13 amino acids. For the CDR3, the DNA is TGTGCCAGCAGCTTTTCCGGGGGGAATGAGCAGTTCTTC. Its translation is CASSFSGGNEQFF.

The V and J genes are TRBV10-1 and TRBJ1-1, with TRBD1 identical over 7 bases. This CDR3 region has 17 residues. J lost 0 bases, V lost 6 bases, and 13 bases had no gene match. The V gene's germline CDR1 is WNHNN and CDR2 SYGVQD (reference sequence). For the CDR3, the DNA is TGCGCCAGCAGCCCCGGAAGGGGGCGCCTTTTGAACACTGAAGCTTTCTTT. This gives the protein CASSPGRGRLLNTEAFF.

The rearrangement links TRBV6-7 to TRBJ2-2; 8 nucleotides line up with TRBD1. TRBV6-7 has ORF status, its function being uncertain. The V gene end was trimmed by 1 base and the J gene end by 3 bases; junction bases not matched to a gene: 7. The length of the CDR3 is 17 residues. The CDR3 nucleotides are TGTGCCAGCAGTTACTTCGCAGGGGGCTTATACACCGGGGAGCTGTTTTTT. Translating it yields CASSYFAGGLYTGELFF.

This sequence joins TRBV7-2 and TRBJ2-1, with 9 bases aligning to TRBD2. The length of the CDR3 is 14 residues. CDR1 and CDR2 (germline): SGHTA, FQGNSA. V dropped 9 bases and J dropped 7; count of bases not matched to a gene: 10. The CDR3 spells CASRRLAGLNEQFF. CDR3 nucleotides: TGTGCCAGTAGGAGGCTAGCGGGACTGAATGAGCAGTTCTTC.

This chain connects TRBV9 to TRBJ2-1, with 8 bases identical to TRBD2. Germline CDR1 is SGDLS and CDR2 is YYNGEE. Trimming took 3 bases from V and 3 from J; bases not matched to a gene: 8. The CDR3 is made up of 16 amino acids. CDR3 in DNA: TGTGCCAGCAGCGCATACTCCGGGACTAGCTACAATGAGCAGTTCTTC. This codes for CASSAYSGTSYNEQFF.

V gene TRBV5-1 combines with J gene TRBJ2-5; 9 nucleotides line up with TRBD1. Germline CDR1 and CDR2: SGHRS and YFSETQ. This CDR3 region has 15 residues. V was pared by 4 bases and J by 4 bases, with 8 bases of the junction left unmatched. The CDR3 DNA follows: TGCGCCAGCAGCCGACAGGGGGACGCGGGAGAGACCCAGTACTTC. Residues: CASSRQGDAGETQYF.